What follows are 13 T cell receptor beta chains derived from one specimen sequenced in a study of cytomegalovirus exposure and HLA in healthy donors. PCR used 60 Vbeta primers and 13 Jbeta primers. Sequencing used immunoSEQ multiplex PCR; TCRdb keeps in-frame clones, though not all of them. The sample contains 140,000 to 150,000 clones, around two thirds of which appear only once. Sequencing was carried out using PBMCs. These receptors all come from a woman aged 55-69 years in good health and CMV-seropositive.

The chain employs TRBV14 and TRBJ2-5, with 7 bases matching TRBD2. Germline lookup yields CDR1 SGHDN and CDR2 FVKESK. V shed 4 bases, J shed 11 bases, and the junction held 10 bases outside the gene matches. The CDR3 has 13 residues. CDR3 nucleotide sequence: TGTGCCAGCAGCCGAAGACTAGCTGGAGAGCAGTACTTC. Protein product: CASSRRLAGEQYF.

V is TRBV28 and J is TRBJ1-5; D may be TRBD1 (6 bases). Germline V gene lookup returns CDR1 MDHEN and CDR2 SYDVKM. The CDR3 is made up of 13 amino acids. Between the trimmed V and J ends, which lost 6 bases and 5 bases, there was a span of 11 bases. CDR3 bases: TGTGCCAGCAGGTACACAGGGTATCAGCCCCAGCATTTT. Translated, it gives CASRYTGYQPQHF.

The genes are TRBV5-1 and TRBJ1-1, with TRBD1 matching 10 bases. In germline, CDR1 is SGHRS, CDR2 YFSETQ. J was trimmed by 6 bases and V by 4 bases; bases with no gene match: 9. CDR3 length equals 15 residues. CDR3 sequence (DNA): TGCGCCAGCAGCGGGGGGGACAGGGGTAGCGCTGAAGCTTTCTTT. This gives the protein CASSGGDRGSAEAFF.

The chain employs TRBV5-6 and TRBJ2-2, with D maybe TRBD1 (5 bases). V was cut by 2 bases and J by 8 bases, with 13 bases left in between. Germline values: CDR1 SGHDT, CDR2 YYEEEE. The CDR3 is made up of 14 amino acids. For the CDR3, the DNA is TGTGCCAGCAGCTTCGGGCAGGGTATGGGGGAGCTGTTTTTT. Translated, it gives CASSFGQGMGELFF.

CDR3: CASSSSVSADTQYF. The CDR3 DNA reads TGTGCCAGCAGTTCAAGCGTATCGGCAGATACGCAGTATTTT. This chain joins TRBV6-5 and TRBJ2-3; D unresolved. The germline V gene encodes CDR1 MNHEY and CDR2 SVGAGI. The CDR3 has 14 residues. The V end was cut by 4 bases, the J end by 4 bases, with 12 bases between.

V and J are TRBV27 and TRBJ1-5; D might be TRBD1 (5 bases). V was pared by 3 bases and J by 6 bases, with 12 bases between. Germline V lookup: CDR1 MNHEY, CDR2 SMNVEV (reference sequence). This CDR3 spans 14 amino acids. The CDR3 sequence is CASSFFQGGQPQHF. CDR3 nucleotides: TGTGCCAGCAGTTTCTTTCAGGGAGGTCAGCCCCAGCATTTT.

This clone turned up a few times. CDR3 DNA sequence: TGTGCAAGTCGCTTAGACATACAGGGGGTGAGTAACACTGAAGCTTTCTTT. This encodes CASRLDIQGVSNTEAFF. The chain uses TRBV12-2 and TRBJ1-1; TRBD1 is the table's D call and was not checked against the DNA. TRBV12-2 constitutes a pseudogene. The CDR3 covers 17 residues.

The gene calls are TRBV5-1 and TRBJ1-3; D may be TRBD1 (5 bases). Trimming shortened V by 4 bases and J by 4 bases, and 12 bases separated the two germline ends. The CDR3 loop spans 14 amino acids. Germline loops: CDR1 SGHRS, CDR2 YFSETQ. As DNA, the CDR3 is TGCGCCAGCAGCCCCGGGGGAACGGGAAACACCATATATTTT. This gives the protein CASSPGGTGNTIYF.

This chain links TRBV5-1 with TRBJ2-4; 7 bases fit TRBD1. V gave up 0 bases and J gave up 10 bases; unmatched junction bases: 13. CDR1 is SGHRS, CDR2 YFSETQ, per germline. The CDR3 spans 16 residues. CDR3 protein: CASSLGTGPSLGIQYF. In DNA form, the CDR3 reads TGCGCCAGCAGCTTGGGGACAGGCCCCTCCTTAGGGATTCAGTACTTC. Combining the CDR3 with reference TRBV5-1 and TRBJ2-4 gives the whole variable domain KAGVTQTPRYLIKTRGQQVTLSCSPISGHRSVSWYQQTPGQGLQFLFEYFSETQRNKGNFPGRFSGRQFSNSRSEMNVSTLELGDSALYLCASSLGTGPSLGIQYFGAGTRLSVL.

This rearrangement joins TRBV27 to TRBJ1-2; unclear D gene. Trimming removed 3 bases at V and 7 bases at J, with 12 bases between. Per the germline V gene, CDR1 is MNHEY and CDR2 is SMNVEV (reference sequence). The CDR3 has 13 amino acids. CDR3 region: CASSFLGGPGYTF. CDR3 nucleotides: TGTGCCAGCAGTTTTCTGGGAGGGCCTGGCTACACCTTC.

The CDR3 DNA reads as TGTGCCTGGTCAACCGGGACTAGCGGGCGATACAATGAGCAGTTCTTC. Protein product: CAWSTGTSGRYNEQFF. This sequence joins TRBV30 and TRBJ2-1, with 12 nucleotides matching TRBD2. CDR1 GTSNPN and CDR2 SVGIG come from the germline V gene (reference sequence). V lost 5 bases, J lost 4 bases, and 9 bases stayed unmatched. The CDR3 sequence is 16 residues long.

The chain joins TRBV29-1 to TRBJ2-7, with D perhaps matching TRBD1 (5 bases). This CDR3 contains 12 residues. Trimming left V 8 bases short and J 0 bases short, with 11 bases between. Germline CDR1 SQVTM, CDR2 ANQGSEA. The CDR3 region is CSTSDSSYEQYF. CDR3 DNA: TGCAGCACCTCTGACAGCTCCTACGAGCAGTACTTC.

Details on this clone: At the DNA level, this CDR3 is encoded by other sequences in the same sample as well. V gene TRBV18 combines with J gene TRBJ1-3; no clear D gene. Deletions cut 3 bases from V and 0 bases from J, with 15 bases between. There are 17 residues in the CDR3. Germline V gives CDR1 KGHSH, CDR2 LQKENI. CDR3 in amino acids: CASSPILDSSSGNTIYF. The CDR3 bases are TGTGCCAGCTCACCCATTCTGGACTCCTCCTCTGGAAACACCATATATTTT.